What follows describes a single TCR beta chain. Antigen unknown. This specimen belongs to a study of shared clonotypes between healthy human individuals. Study-level information: CD4 naive and memory got three plates each, CD8 naive two, CD8 memory one.

The V gene lost 4 bases and the J gene lost 0 bases, with 10 bases spanning the gap. The CDR3 runs to 15 residues. From germline, CDR1 is SNHLY and CDR2 FYNNEI. It was into CD45RA+ naive and CD45RA-negative memory subsets that the CD4+ cells were split. Genomic DNA of each subset was evenly split across several immunoSEQ plates. Assay: immunoSEQ multiplex PCR; the TCRdb copy retains only in-frame clones and omits some. In the table there are roughly 2.6 million clones, approximately 94% of which are singletons. Study-wide results and caveats: Sampling was confined to blood; repertoires within tissues likely differ.

Sequencing input: naive CD4+ T cells sorted from blood. Indicated subset: CD45RA+ positively selected. This sequence originates from a man between 18 and 35 years old in good health. The gene calls are TRBV2 and TRBJ1-3, with unresolved D. The CDR3: CASSGQPRSGNTIYF. CDR3 DNA: TGTGCCAGCAGTGGCCAGCCTCGCTCTGGAAACACCATATATTTT.